This T cell receptor (beta chain) is drawn from a study of blood T cell repertoires in COVID-19 (dated by TCRdb to 2019 to 2021). A note on the overall study: Samples from collaborators originated in the United States, Italy and Spain and spanned both the acute and convalescent phases of COVID-19. The material from the prospective study consisted of cDNA or gDNA derived from T cells, B-cell-depleted T cells, or PBMCs. Subjects who had been exposed to COVID-19, were actively infected with it, or had recovered from it provided the deeply sampled blood TCRbeta repertoires that made up the dataset. The repertoires were made available in a free public database intended to serve as a resource for research on the immune response to SARS-CoV-2. The samples were drawn from two sources: the first 160 participants of the ongoing ImmuneRACE study, and 1,000 to 1,500 subjects contributed by 6 global collaborators. A de-identified subject ID, COVID-19 status, age in years and sex were almost always included in the sample metadata. Where available, HLA class I and class II types were obtained from metadata supplied by the sample provider rather than from assay-based typing.

General findings and caveats noted by the study authors: Clinical and demographic metadata were provided uncurated, with the amount varying by source and participant.

The immunoSEQ Assay, a bias-controlled multiplex PCR, was used to amplify TCRbeta CDR3 regions from genomic DNA. On the study's bioinformatics: Within the assay, amplification of reference gene primers was used to estimate how many nucleated cells each sample contained. To quantify the absolute abundance of each unique TCRbeta CDR3 rearrangement, sequence reads were collapsed and filtered. Productive Simpson clonality was computed per sample as the square root of Simpson's diversity index over productive rearrangements. This is the immuneACCESS table as TCRdb keeps it, with only in-frame sequences that have V and J called. A part of the clones is gone; compared with another copy, unresolved V genes explain less than half, and the rest is unexplained. D and trimming were read from the DNA, whereas the V and J calls and clone size are those reported in that table. The sample table records some 96,000 clones; around four fifths of these occur just once. Around 10% of the sample is held by the ten biggest clonotypes.

Each collaborating institution followed its own protocols to collect whole blood in K2EDTA tubes. For TCRbeta analysis, collaborator samples were shipped as frozen whole blood, as isolated PBMCs, or as DNA extracted from either sample type. Trimming at the junction amounts to 7 bases on V and 3 bases on J, and the germline ends lie 13 bases apart. Per the germline V gene (reference sequence), SEHNR is the CDR1 and FQNEAQ is the CDR2. Its CDR3 holds 13 amino acids, cysteine through phenylalanine. The CDR3 DNA has 39 bases and is translated from base 1. In the case of this clone: No cognate antigen has been identified for it. The record has no base qualities; no much larger clone is one base away.

This TCR was recovered from a woman between 65 and 79 years old with acute or convalescent COVID-19. Recombination connected TRBV7-9 to TRBJ2-7, with the identity of the D gene unclear. Sample: peripheral blood. The DNA sequence is TGTGCCAGCACCGAAGCCAACAGCTACGAGCAGTACTTC. Its protein reads: CASTEANSYEQYF.